This TCR beta chain stems from a study of cytomegalovirus exposure and HLA in healthy donors. Study-wide results and caveats: HLA alleles showed associations with around 15,000 TCR beta sequences in a later analysis, at a 0.05 false discovery rate.

The CDR3 extends over 15 amino acids. V trimming: 3 bases; J trimming: 1 base; junction bases outside the gene matches: 3. Germline V gene sequence: CDR1 LNHNV, CDR2 YYDKDF (reference sequence). Turning to this clone: What it binds is not known.

In the PCR, 60 Vbeta and 13 Jbeta primers were used. The method was immunoSEQ multiplex PCR; TCRdb's version includes in-frame clones alone and lacks a portion of them. The data hold roughly 56,000 clones, with around 85% observed a single time. The TCR comes from a boy aged 5-17 years in good health and CMV-seropositive. Material: PBMCs. V gene TRBV15 combines with J gene TRBJ2-3; TRBD2 matches at 8 bases. In DNA, the CDR3 is TGTGCCACCAGCAGTCGAGCGGGGGGCACAGATACGCAGTATTTT. This sequence encodes CATSSRAGGTDTQYF.